Included here is one TCR beta chain sequence, with context. There is no known antigen for this receptor. The input lacks base qualities; no much larger clone sits a single base away. The sample belongs to a study of blood T cell repertoires in COVID-19 (dated by TCRdb to 2018 to 2020). The study in broad terms: Collaborator samples came from the United States, Italy and Spain and covered acute and convalescent phases of COVID-19. Where available, HLA class I and class II types were taken from metadata supplied by the sample provider and were not determined by assay-based typing. The prospective study material was composed of cDNA or gDNA derived from T cells, B-cell-depleted T cells, or PBMCs. Samples came from the ongoing ImmuneRACE study (first 160 participants) plus 1,254 subjects from 6 global collaborators. The repertoires were released in a freely available public database intended as a resource for research on the immune response to SARS-CoV-2. Sample metadata almost always included a de-identified subject ID, COVID-19 status, age in years and sex. The dataset comprised deeply sampled blood TCRbeta repertoires from subjects exposed to, actively infected with, or recovered from COVID-19.

The paper's findings and limits, for the study overall: How much clinical and demographic metadata was included differed by source and by participant, and the metadata was provided uncurated.

Enrolling through a virtual design, the prospective study's participants ranged in age from roughly 18 to 95 years and lived across 24 United States geographic areas. Cohort assignment in the prospective study relied on participant-reported clinical history from a screening survey and a study questionnaire. Recovered participants in ImmuneRACE Cohort 3 were defined by two consecutive negative NP/OP PCR tests, clearance by a healthcare professional, or resolution of symptoms. Mobile phlebotomists in the prospective study collected whole blood, serum and a nasopharyngeal or oropharyngeal swab from every participant. Additional blood draws and questionnaires over an approximately two-month period could optionally be provided by prospective study participants. Blood samples from the prospective study were shipped frozen or at room temperature prior to DNA extraction. Trimming costs V 0 bases and J 4 bases, and their ends lie 7 bases apart. CDR1 and CDR2, looked up from the germline V gene, are SGHRS and YFSETQ. The CDR3 contains 14 residues, cysteine and phenylalanine counted. The CDR3 DNA has 42 bases and is translated from base 1.

TCRbeta CDR3 regions were amplified from genomic DNA using the immunoSEQ Assay, a bias-controlled multiplex PCR. The published analysis was carried out like this. The number of nucleated cells in each sample was estimated by amplification of reference gene primers within the assay. Sequence reads were collapsed and filtered to measure the absolute abundance of every unique TCRbeta CDR3 rearrangement. For each sample, productive Simpson clonality was calculated as the square root of Simpson's diversity index over productive rearrangements. TCRdb mirrors the immuneACCESS table, restricted to in-frame sequences. Some clones are absent from its copies; in checked studies, under half trace to an unresolved V gene, and the reason for the others is unknown. V, J and clone size were drawn from that table, and D and trimming were deduced from the DNA. The sample has fewer than 200,000 clones on record, under 85% of them singletons. The top ten constitute more than 10% of the sample.

This clonotype was sampled from a man aged 50 to 60 who had recovered from COVID-19. The chain is made from TRBV5-1 and TRBJ2-2; perhaps TRBD1 is the D gene, with 5 bases matching. Material: PBMCs or T cells enriched from blood (not recorded which). CDR3 reads: CASSLGQPTGELFF. The DNA sequence is given as TGCGCCAGCAGCTTGGGACAGCCCACCGGGGAGCTGTTTTTT.